The 30 T cell receptor beta chains in this list originate from one sample, sequenced in a study of blood T cell repertoires in COVID-19. The table came from immunoSEQ multiplex PCR; TCRdb's copy has only in-frame clones and leaves some out. This sample has 55,000 to 80,000 clones; about four fifths occur once, and the top ten carry roughly 28%. Sequencing was carried out using peripheral blood. Receptors originate from a man between 70 and 80 years old with acute or convalescent COVID-19.

J is TRBJ2-2 and V is TRBV11-2, with D tentatively TRBD2 (5 bases). The CDR3 consists of 14 residues. The germline gives CDR1 SGHAT, CDR2 FQNNGV. V was pared by 6 bases and J by 4 bases, with 12 bases between. CDR3: CASRSTRVTGELFF. The CDR3, as DNA: TGTGCCAGCAGGAGCACTAGGGTCACCGGGGAGCTGTTTTTT.

The chain combines TRBV6-5 with TRBJ2-7, with 11 bases aligning to TRBD1. Looked up from germline, CDR1 is MNHEY and CDR2 is SVGAGI. V lost 5 bases to trimming and J lost 5 bases; unmatched junction nucleotides: 5. The CDR3 extends over 14 amino acids. This chain's CDR3 is CASSRTGGGNEQYF. As DNA, the CDR3 is TGTGCCAGCAGTCGGACAGGGGGCGGGAACGAGCAGTACTTC.

The chain couples TRBV6-2 or TRBV6-3 to TRBJ1-4; 8 bases match TRBD1. This CDR3 contains 18 residues. Germline assignment: CDR1 MNHEY and CDR2 SVGEGT. V lost 0 bases, J lost 10 bases, and 16 bases stayed unmatched. CDR3 DNA: TGTGCCAGCAGTTACTCTCACGGATTAGGACAGGGCAAAGGAAAACTGTTTTTT. This codes for CASSYSHGLGQGKGKLFF.

The V call is TRBV4-2, the J call TRBJ2-1, with no clear D. Per the germline V gene, CDR1 is LGHNA and CDR2 is YNFKEQ. The length of the CDR3 is 13 residues. The V end lost 7 bases, the J end lost 2 bases, and 9 bases lay between the germline ends. The CDR3 nucleotides are TGTGCCAGCACTTCTAGGACCTACAATGAGCAGTTCTTC. Amino acid sequence: CASTSRTYNEQFF.

The J gene is TRBJ2-1, the V gene TRBV30; 10 bases agree with TRBD1. The V gene's germline CDR1 is GTSNPN and CDR2 SVGIG (reference sequence). There are 15 residues in the CDR3. With 3 bases clipped from V and 6 bases from J, the junction kept 8 bases outside the gene matches. CDR3 amino acids: CAWREGTGVGNEQFF. CDR3 DNA: TGTGCCTGGAGAGAGGGGACAGGGGTAGGCAATGAGCAGTTCTTC.

The rearrangement uses TRBV7-3 and TRBJ2-2; TRBD2 might be the D (5 bases). Deletions cut 5 bases from V and 2 bases from J, with 15 bases between. This CDR3 contains 16 residues. Per the germline V gene, CDR1 is SGHTA and CDR2 is FQGTGA. The CDR3 is CASSHGLGFNTGELFF. CDR3 nucleotides: TGTGCCAGCAGCCACGGACTGGGCTTTAACACCGGGGAGCTGTTTTTT.

The rearrangement joins TRBV27 to TRBJ1-6; D not resolved. Deletions cut 2 bases from V and 9 bases from J, with 11 bases between. The CDR3 is 14 amino acids. CDR1 MNHEY and CDR2 SMNVEV come from the germline V gene (reference sequence). The DNA for the CDR3 is TGTGCCAGCAGTTTAGGAGGGTTTCGTTCACCCCTCCACTTT. Encoded protein: CASSLGGFRSPLHF.

The chain combines TRBV10-3 with TRBJ1-1; TRBD1 might be the D (5 bases). Trimming pared 10 bases from V and 1 base from J, leaving 16 bases between. In germline, CDR1 is ENHRY, CDR2 SYGVKD. The CDR3 has 14 residues. The CDR3 spells CATRQIEENTEAFF. CDR3 in DNA: TGTGCCACTAGACAGATCGAAGAGAACACTGAAGCTTTCTTT.

The V gene is TRBV27, the J gene TRBJ2-5; D is undetermined. Trimming removed 0 bases at V and 3 bases at J, with 5 bases between. There are 13 residues in the CDR3. Germline CDR1 MNHEY, CDR2 SMNVEV (reference sequence). CDR3 sequence: CASSLSFKETQYF. Here the CDR3 DNA reads TGTGCCAGCAGTTTATCGTTCAAAGAGACCCAGTACTTC.

The CDR3 nucleotides read TGTGCCAGCAGCCTACCTTTGTTCTTC. Its protein is CASSLPLFF. The rearrangement links TRBV11-3 to TRBJ2-1; D is ambiguous. CDR1 SGHNT and CDR2 YENEEA come from the germline V gene. The CDR3 covers 9 residues. Trimming left V 5 bases short and J 15 bases short, with 8 bases between.

V usage is TRBV12-3 or TRBV12-4 and J usage is TRBJ2-7; TRBD1 is a possible D gene (6 bases). V lost 7 bases, J lost 3 bases, and 13 bases lay in between. CDR3 length: 13 residues. CDR3 protein: CASTSGRGYEQYF. The CDR3 DNA is TGTGCCAGCACCTCCGGCAGGGGCTACGAGCAGTACTTC.

The rearrangement uses TRBV6-2 or TRBV6-3 and TRBJ2-1; 10 bases are a match to TRBD2. This CDR3 has 20 amino acids. V was clipped by 3 bases and J by 1 base; unmatched bases: 15. CDR1 and CDR2 (germline): MNHEY, SVGEGT. CDR3 amino acids: CASSYPGLAAPGISYNEQFF. The DNA for the CDR3 is TGTGCCAGCAGTTATCCCGGACTAGCGGCCCCTGGAATATCCTACAATGAGCAGTTCTTC.

This chain links TRBV2 with TRBJ1-4, with 7 bases matching TRBD1. The CDR3 extends over 17 amino acids. From germline, CDR1 is SNHLY and CDR2 FYNNEI. Germline trimming cut 3 bases from V and 4 bases from J; bases unmatched to any gene: 11. CDR3 residues: CASSDPYSTGINEKLFF. CDR3 sequence (DNA): TGTGCCAGCAGTGATCCTTACTCGACAGGGATTAATGAAAAACTGTTTTTT.

The rearrangement uses TRBV14 and TRBJ1-2, with D uncertain. This CDR3 contains 14 residues. Germline values: CDR1 SGHDN, CDR2 FVKESK. The V gene lost 1 base and the J gene lost 4 bases, with 10 bases spanning the gap. The CDR3 nucleotides are TGTGCCAGCAGCCAAGGTGTACTCGGCTATGGCTACACCTTC. Amino acids: CASSQGVLGYGYTF. The variable domain in full, completed from reference TRBV14 and TRBJ1-2, reads EAGVTQFPSHSVIEKGQTVTLRCDPISGHDNLYWYRRVMGKEIKFLLHFVKESKQDESGMPNNRFLAERTGGTYSTLKVQPAELEDSGVYFCASSQGVLGYGYTFGSGTRLTVV.

The rearrangement links TRBV5-1 to TRBJ2-5, with 8 positions matching TRBD1. Trimming removed 4 bases from V and 5 bases from J; junction bases left unmatched: 4. The CDR3 consists of 13 residues. Looked up from germline, CDR1 is SGHRS and CDR2 is YFSETQ. The CDR3 spells CASSPRTGETQYF. The CDR3 coding sequence is TGCGCCAGCAGCCCCAGGACAGGGGAGACCCAGTACTTC.

This clone was observed a single time. V is TRBV19 and J is TRBJ2-3; unclear D gene. Trimming took off 3 bases at V and 5 bases at J, with 3 bases between the two ends. The CDR3 extends over 11 amino acids. CDR1 LNHDA and CDR2 SQIVND come from the germline V gene (reference sequence). For the CDR3, the DNA is TGTGCCAGTAGTATCAGAGATACGCAGTATTTT. It is translated as CASSIRDTQYF.

The CDR3 bases are TGCGCCAGCAGCTTGGGGACAGGGAGGGATAATTCACCCCTCCACTTT. It specifies CASSLGTGRDNSPLHF. The chain uses TRBV5-1 and TRBJ1-6; 8 nucleotides line up with TRBD1. Germline CDR1 is SGHRS and CDR2 is YFSETQ. This CDR3 region has 16 residues. V shed 0 bases and J 5 bases; nucleotides not matched to a gene: 4.

The chain has TRBV27 and TRBJ2-7; TRBD1 aligns across 12 bases. The CDR3 length is 15 residues. Germline V gene sequence: CDR1 MNHEY, CDR2 SMNVEV (reference sequence). With V trimmed by 3 bases and J by 6 bases, 6 bases remained unmatched. DNA for the CDR3: TGTGCCAGCAGTTTTTTGGGACAGGGGGCGGGCGAGCAGTACTTC. Translating gives CASSFLGQGAGEQYF.

The chain couples TRBV7-8 to TRBJ2-3; 10 bases agree with TRBD2. V dropped 6 bases and J dropped 2; count of bases not matched to a gene: 5. CDR3 length: 15 amino acids. Germline values: CDR1 SGHVS, CDR2 FQNEAQ. The CDR3 sequence: CASRKGTSDTDTQYF. CDR3 bases: TGTGCCAGCAGAAAAGGGACTAGCGACACAGATACGCAGTATTTT.

The rearrangement links TRBV25-1 to TRBJ2-5; maybe TRBD1 (6 bases). This CDR3 has 12 amino acids. From germline, CDR1 is MGHDK and CDR2 SYGVNS. Trimming pared 8 bases from V and 2 bases from J, leaving 9 bases between. This chain's CDR3 is CASGQRQETQYF. The CDR3 region has the DNA TGTGCCAGCGGACAGCGACAAGAGACCCAGTACTTC.

This chain joins TRBV6-5 and TRBJ2-5, with D perhaps TRBD1 (6 bases). V was clipped by 0 bases and J by 3 bases, with 14 bases between them. This CDR3 has 16 residues. Looked up from germline, CDR1 is MNHEY and CDR2 is SVGAGI. The CDR3 DNA reads TGTGCCAGCAGTTACTCAGCAGGGGTGGAAGAAGAGACCCAGTACTTC. It translates to CASSYSAGVEEETQYF.

This chain joins TRBV6-1 and TRBJ2-5; perhaps TRBD2 as D (6 bases). Germline lookup yields CDR1 MNHNS and CDR2 SASEGT. Trimming left V 2 bases short and J 5 bases short, with 15 bases between. The CDR3 has 15 residues. Written as DNA, the CDR3 is TGTGCCAGCAGTGAAAGGCCAAGGGGAGGCGAGACCCAGTACTTC. The encoded protein is CASSERPRGGETQYF.

The chain combines TRBV30 with TRBJ1-2; a weak D match, TRBD1 (6 bases). This CDR3 region has 11 residues. From germline, CDR1 is GTSNPN and CDR2 SVGIG (reference sequence). V was pared by 4 bases and J by 7 bases, with 10 bases between. The CDR3 is CAWIEGVGYTF. The CDR3 nucleotides read TGTGCCTGGATTGAGGGGGTTGGCTACACCTTC.

The gene calls are TRBV9 and TRBJ1-3; 12 nucleotides line up with TRBD1. The CDR3 loop spans 17 amino acids. V was pared by 3 bases and J by 3 bases, with 7 bases of the junction left unmatched. Germline CDR1 is SGDLS and CDR2 is YYNGEE. The CDR3, as DNA: TGTGCCAGCAGCGACCGGGACAGGGGGCGCTTTGGAAACACCATATATTTT. This translates into CASSDRDRGRFGNTIYF.

This chain links TRBV18 with TRBJ2-7; D is undetermined. The ends were cut back, 6 bases at V and 5 bases at J, with 14 bases in the middle. The V gene's germline CDR1 is KGHSH and CDR2 LQKENI. The CDR3 is 13 amino acids. The DNA of the CDR3 is TGTGCCAGCTCGCGTCAATCAGGCGACGAGCAGTACTTC. It translates to CASSRQSGDEQYF.

V and J are TRBV29-1 and TRBJ2-7, with 9 nucleotides matching TRBD1. The CDR3 sequence is 14 residues long. V lost 3 bases, J lost 3 bases, and 6 bases stayed unmatched. Germline CDR1 and CDR2: SQVTM and ANQGSEA. In nucleotides, the CDR3 is TGCAGCGTTGACTTGGGACAGGGAATCTACGAGCAGTACTTC. Translated, it gives CSVDLGQGIYEQYF.

This chain connects TRBV19 to TRBJ1-1; no clear D. The germline CDR1 and CDR2 sequences are LNHDA and SQIVND (reference sequence). CDR3 length equals 12 residues. Between the trimmed V and J ends, which lost 1 base and 11 bases, there was a span of 11 bases. CDR3 amino acids: CASSIGGGDAFF. CDR3 DNA: TGTGCCAGTAGTATAGGGGGAGGAGATGCTTTCTTT.

This chain connects TRBV12-5 to TRBJ2-5; 7 bases are a match to TRBD2. Trimming cost V 7 bases and J 5 bases; bases outside gene matches: 7. The V gene's germline CDR1 is LGHNT and CDR2 FRNRAP. The CDR3 runs 13 residues. CDR3 bases: TGTGCTAGTGCCCTGGGGGGGGACGAGACCCAGTACTTC. This gives the protein CASALGGDETQYF. The entire variable domain, with the rest obtained from reference TRBV12-5 and TRBJ2-5, is as follows: DARVTQTPRHKVTEMGQEVTMRCQPILGHNTVFWYRQTMMQGLELLAYFRNRAPLDDSGMPKDRFSAEMPDATLATLKIQPSEPRDSAVYFCASALGGDETQYFGPGTRLLVL.

The chain has TRBV3-1 (or the pseudogene TRBV3-2) and TRBJ2-7; D is ambiguous. V lost 1 base to trimming and J lost 1 base, with 14 bases between them. CDR3 length: 16 residues. Germline V gene lookup returns CDR1 LGHDT and CDR2 YNNKEL (reference sequence). CDR3 in amino acids: CASSQAACLSSYEQYF. In DNA, the CDR3 is TGTGCCAGCAGCCAAGCCGCCTGCCTCAGTTCCTACGAGCAGTACTTC.

The chain joins TRBV30 to TRBJ1-3, with 10 bases identical to TRBD1. Trimming removed 2 bases from V and 1 base from J; junction bases left unmatched: 8. CDR1 GTSNPN and CDR2 SVGIG come from the germline V gene (reference sequence). The CDR3 length is 17 residues. The CDR3 coding sequence is TGTGCCTGGAGTTCAGATTGGACAGGGGGGTCTGGAAACACCATATATTTT. Residues: CAWSSDWTGGSGNTIYF.